These T cell receptor beta chains were read from a single sample in a study of memory CD4+ T cells and cytomegalovirus serostatus. Sequenced by immunoSEQ multiplex PCR; TCRdb stores in-frame clones only, minus some. The sample carries tens of thousands of clones, approximately 86% recorded once. Sequences were obtained from memory CD4+ T cells from blood. The receptors stem from an adult in good health and CMV-seronegative. Some clones in this sample may be carry-over from other donors' samples. Both conserved end residues are part of each CDR3. D genes are given only for firm matches. Part of the rows lack a size; the others show once, few, many or a class for expanded clones.

NA	TRBV7-9	NA	TRBJ1-1	TGTGCCAGCATCCGGACAGAGGTGAACACTGAAGCTTTCTTT	CASIRTEVNTEAFF
NA	TRBV5-6	NA	TRBJ1-3	TGTGCCAGCCTGGTCGGGCCCACTGGAAACACCATATATTTT	CASLVGPTGNTIYF
NA	TRBV5-1	NA	TRBJ2-3	TGCGCCAGCAGCTTGGGAGGGGTCGGAGATACGCAGTATTTT	CASSLGGVGDTQYF
NA	TRBV28	medium-sized	TRBJ1-1	TGTGCCAGCAGTTCCATCGATGGAATTGAAGCTTTCTTT	CASSSIDGIEAFF
NA	TRBV2	NA	TRBJ1-4	TGTGCCAGCGAGGAGGGGGGTAATGAAAAACTGTTTTTT	CASEEGGNEKLFF
NA	TRBV7-9	NA	TRBJ2-3	TGTGCCAGCAGCCCAGAGGTTGGTACGCAGTATTTT	CASSPEVGTQYF
NA	TRBV18	NA	TRBJ1-1	TGTGCCAGCTCACCGGGGGCGGGTACTGAAGCTTTCTTT	CASSPGAGTEAFF
NA	TRBV6-6	NA	TRBJ1-1	TGTGCCAGCAGTTACTCCCCATTTACTGAAGCTTTCTTT	CASSYSPFTEAFF
TRBD1	TRBV30	NA	TRBJ1-3	TGTGCCTGGAGTGTTGCGCAGGGGGTTTACACCATATATTTT	CAWSVAQGVYTIYF
NA	TRBV30	NA	TRBJ1-2	TGTGCCTGGAGATCAGTAGCTTCCAGGGATAGGGGCTACACCTTC	CAWRSVASRDRGYTF